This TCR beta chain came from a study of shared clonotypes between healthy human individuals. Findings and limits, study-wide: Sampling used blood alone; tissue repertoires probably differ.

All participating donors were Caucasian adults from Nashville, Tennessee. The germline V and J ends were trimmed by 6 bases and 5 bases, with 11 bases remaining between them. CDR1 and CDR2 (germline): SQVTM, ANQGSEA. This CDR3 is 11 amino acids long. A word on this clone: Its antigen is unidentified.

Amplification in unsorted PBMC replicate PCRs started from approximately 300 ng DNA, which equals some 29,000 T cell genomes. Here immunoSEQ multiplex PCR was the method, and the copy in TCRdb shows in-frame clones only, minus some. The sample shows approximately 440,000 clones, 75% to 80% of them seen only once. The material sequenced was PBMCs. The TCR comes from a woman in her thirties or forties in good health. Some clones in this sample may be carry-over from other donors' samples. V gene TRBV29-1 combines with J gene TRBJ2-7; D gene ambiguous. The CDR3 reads CSVGPADEQYF. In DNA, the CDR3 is TGCAGCGTGGGCCCAGCAGACGAGCAGTACTTC.